The clone carrying this T cell receptor (beta chain) was seen more than once but under ten times. Its antigen is currently unknown. The source of the sample is a study of CD8 T cells in ankylosing spondylitis. Researchers built TCR beta libraries using quantitative 5'-RACE with molecular barcodes. Each CDR3 protein gets one entry after TCRdb re-called the 5' RACE reads with MiXCR. The sample has 250,000 or so distinct CDR3 sequences, approximately 20% seen once; the top ten hold less than 35%. Findings of the study overall: The authors found the disease-linked clones to be CD8+ and relatively rare in peripheral blood.

V shed 3 bases and J shed 2 bases, with 11 bases lying between them. The CDR3 loop spans 14 amino acids. Germline assignment: CDR1 KGHSH and CDR2 LQKENI. The chain employs TRBV18 and TRBJ2-7; D is unclear. The receptor comes from a male donor with ankylosing spondylitis or in good health (not recorded which). Sequencing was carried out using blood, either unsorted or a sorted T cell fraction (not recorded which). In DNA form, the CDR3 reads TGTGCCAGCTCACCCTTCTCTTTCGCCTACGAGCAGTACTTC. Protein: CASSPFSFAYEQYF.